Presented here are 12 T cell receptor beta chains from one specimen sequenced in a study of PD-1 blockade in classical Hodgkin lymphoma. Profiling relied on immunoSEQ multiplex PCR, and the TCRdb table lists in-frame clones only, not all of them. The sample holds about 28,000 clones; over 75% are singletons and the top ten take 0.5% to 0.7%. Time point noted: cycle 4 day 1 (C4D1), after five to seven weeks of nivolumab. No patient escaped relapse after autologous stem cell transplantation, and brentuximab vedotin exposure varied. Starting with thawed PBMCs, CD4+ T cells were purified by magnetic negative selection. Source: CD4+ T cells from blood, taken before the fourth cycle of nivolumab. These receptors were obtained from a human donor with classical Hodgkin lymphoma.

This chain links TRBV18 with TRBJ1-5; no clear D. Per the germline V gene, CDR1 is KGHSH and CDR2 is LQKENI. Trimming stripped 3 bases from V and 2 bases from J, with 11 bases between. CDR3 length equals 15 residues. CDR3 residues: CASSPPGMGNQPQHF. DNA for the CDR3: TGTGCCAGCTCACCTCCGGGAATGGGCAATCAGCCCCAGCATTTT.

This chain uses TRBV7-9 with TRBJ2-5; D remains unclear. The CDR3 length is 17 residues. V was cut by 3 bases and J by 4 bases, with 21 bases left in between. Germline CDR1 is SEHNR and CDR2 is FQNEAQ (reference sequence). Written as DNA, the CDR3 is TGTGCCAGCAGCTTGAGTTCCCCAGTCCGTATTGGAGAGACCCAGTACTTC. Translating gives CASSLSSPVRIGETQYF.

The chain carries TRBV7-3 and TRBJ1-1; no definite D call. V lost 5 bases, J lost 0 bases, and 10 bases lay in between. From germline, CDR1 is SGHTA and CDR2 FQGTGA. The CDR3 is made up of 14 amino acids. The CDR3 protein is CASSASIVNTEAFF. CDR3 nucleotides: TGTGCCAGCAGCGCCTCGATAGTGAACACTGAAGCTTTCTTT.

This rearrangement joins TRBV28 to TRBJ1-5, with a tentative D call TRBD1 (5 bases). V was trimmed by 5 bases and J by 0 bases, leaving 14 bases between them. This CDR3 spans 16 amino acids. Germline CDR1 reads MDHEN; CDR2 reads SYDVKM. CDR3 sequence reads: CASSNRDWNSNQPQHF. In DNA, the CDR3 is TGTGCCAGCAGTAACCGGGACTGGAATAGCAATCAGCCCCAGCATTTT. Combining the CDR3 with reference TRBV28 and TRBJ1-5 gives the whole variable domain DVKVTQSSRYLVKRTGEKVFLECVQDMDHENMFWYRQDPGLGLRLIYFSYDVKMKEKGDIPEGYSVSREKKERFSLILESASTNQTSMYLCASSNRDWNSNQPQHFGDGTRLSIL.

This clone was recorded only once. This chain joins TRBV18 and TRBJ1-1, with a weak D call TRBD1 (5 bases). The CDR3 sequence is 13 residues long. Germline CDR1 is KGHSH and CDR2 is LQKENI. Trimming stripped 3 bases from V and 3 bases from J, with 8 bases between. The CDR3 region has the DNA TGTGCCAGCTCACCGGACACCCACACTGAAGCTTTCTTT. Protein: CASSPDTHTEAFF.

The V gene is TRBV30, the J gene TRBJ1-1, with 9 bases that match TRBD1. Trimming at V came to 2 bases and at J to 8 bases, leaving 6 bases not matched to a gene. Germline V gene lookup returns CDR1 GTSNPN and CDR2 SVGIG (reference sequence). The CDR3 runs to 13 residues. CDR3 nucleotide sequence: TGTGCCTGGAGTCGTTACAGGGGGCTGGAAGCTTTCTTT. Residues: CAWSRYRGLEAFF.

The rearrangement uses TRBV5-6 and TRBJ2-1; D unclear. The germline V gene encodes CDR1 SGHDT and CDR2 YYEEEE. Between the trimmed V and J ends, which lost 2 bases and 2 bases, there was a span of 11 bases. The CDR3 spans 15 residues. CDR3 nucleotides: TGTGCCAGCAGCTTTCGACTGCAGACCTACAATGAGCAGTTCTTC. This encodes CASSFRLQTYNEQFF. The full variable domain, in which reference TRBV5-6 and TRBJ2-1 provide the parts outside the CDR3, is DAGVTQSPTHLIKTRGQQVTLRCSPKSGHDTVSWYQQALGQGPQFIFQYYEEEERQRGNFPDRFSGHQFPNYSSELNVNALLLGDSALYLCASSFRLQTYNEQFFGPGTRLTVL.

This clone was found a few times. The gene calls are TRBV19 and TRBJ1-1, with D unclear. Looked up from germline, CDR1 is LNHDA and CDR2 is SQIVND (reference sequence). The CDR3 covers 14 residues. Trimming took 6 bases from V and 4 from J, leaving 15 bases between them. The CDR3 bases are TGTGCCAGTAGCGTCCCGGGTTTCTCCACTGAAGCTTTCTTT. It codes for CASSVPGFSTEAFF.

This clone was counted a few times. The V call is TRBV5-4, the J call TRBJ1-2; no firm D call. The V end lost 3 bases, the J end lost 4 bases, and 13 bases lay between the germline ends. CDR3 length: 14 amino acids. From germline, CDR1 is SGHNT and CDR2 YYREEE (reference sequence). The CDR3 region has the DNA TGTGCCAGCAGCTATGGGCAGGAGGGCTATGGCTACACCTTC. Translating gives CASSYGQEGYGYTF.

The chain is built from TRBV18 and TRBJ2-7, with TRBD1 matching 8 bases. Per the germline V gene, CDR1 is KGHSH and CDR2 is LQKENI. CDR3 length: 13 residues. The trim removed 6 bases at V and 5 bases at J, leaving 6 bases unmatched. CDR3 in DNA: TGTGCCAGCTCCTCGGGACAGGTCAACGAGCAGTACTTC. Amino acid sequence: CASSSGQVNEQYF.

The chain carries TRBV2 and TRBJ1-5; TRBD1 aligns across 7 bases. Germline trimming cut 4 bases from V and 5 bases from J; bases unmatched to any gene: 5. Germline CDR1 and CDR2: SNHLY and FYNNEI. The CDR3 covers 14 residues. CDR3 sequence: CASSAGTADQPQHF. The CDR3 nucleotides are TGTGCCAGCAGTGCCGGGACAGCCGATCAGCCCCAGCATTTT. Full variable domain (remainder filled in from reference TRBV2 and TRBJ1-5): EPEVTQTPSHQVTQMGQEVILRCVPISNHLYFYWYRQILGQKVEFLVSFYNNEISEKSEIFDDQFSVERPDGSNFTLKIRSTKLEDSAMYFCASSAGTADQPQHFGDGTRLSIL.

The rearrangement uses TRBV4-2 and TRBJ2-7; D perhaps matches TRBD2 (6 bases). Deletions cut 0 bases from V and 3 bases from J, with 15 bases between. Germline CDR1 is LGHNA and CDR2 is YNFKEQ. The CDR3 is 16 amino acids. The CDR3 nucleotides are TGTGCCAGCAGCCAAGAACGGGTAGCGGCGGTCTACGAGCAGTACTTC. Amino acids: CASSQERVAAVYEQYF.